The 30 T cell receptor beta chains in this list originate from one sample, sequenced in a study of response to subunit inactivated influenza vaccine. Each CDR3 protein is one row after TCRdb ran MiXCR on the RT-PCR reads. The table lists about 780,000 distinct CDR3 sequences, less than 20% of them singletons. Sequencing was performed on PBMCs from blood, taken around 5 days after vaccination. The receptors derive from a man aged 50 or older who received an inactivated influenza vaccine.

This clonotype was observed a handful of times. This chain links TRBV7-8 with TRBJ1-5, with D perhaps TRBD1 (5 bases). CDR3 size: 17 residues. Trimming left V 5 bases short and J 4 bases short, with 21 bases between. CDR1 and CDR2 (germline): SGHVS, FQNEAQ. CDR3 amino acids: CASSPPFGRDGNQPQHF. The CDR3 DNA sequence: TGTGCCAGCAGCCCCCCATTTGGGAGGGACGGAAATCAGCCCCAGCATTTT. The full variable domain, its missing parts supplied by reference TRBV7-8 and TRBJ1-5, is GAGVSQSPRYKVAKRGQDVALRCDPISGHVSLFWYQQALGQGPEFLTYFQNEAQLDKSGLPSDRFFAERPEGSVSTLKIQRTQQEDSAVYLCASSPPFGRDGNQPQHFGDGTRLSIL.

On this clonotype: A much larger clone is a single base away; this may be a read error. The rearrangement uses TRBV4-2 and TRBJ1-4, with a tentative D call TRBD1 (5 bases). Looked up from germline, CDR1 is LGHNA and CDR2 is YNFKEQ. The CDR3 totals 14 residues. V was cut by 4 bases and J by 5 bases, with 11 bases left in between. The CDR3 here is CASSREQENEKLFF. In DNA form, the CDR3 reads TGTGCCAGCAGCCGGGAACAGGAAAATGAAAAACTGTTTTTT.

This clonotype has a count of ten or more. The CDR3 is CASSQLQSYGYTF. CDR3 nucleotides: TGCGCCAGCAGCCAATTACAGTCCTATGGCTACACCTTC. The V and J genes are TRBV4-3 and TRBJ1-2; no definite D call. CDR1 LGHNA and CDR2 YSLEER come from the germline V gene. This CDR3 has 13 residues. V shed 2 bases and J shed 4 bases, with 8 bases lying between them.

CDR3 protein: CASSTGRGNTEAFF. Here the CDR3 DNA reads TGTGCCAGCAGCACCGGACGGGGGAACACTGAAGCTTTCTTT. The V gene is TRBV7-2, the J gene TRBJ1-1; D gene uncertain. Germline CDR1 reads SGHTA; CDR2 reads FQGNSA. Trimming cost V 5 bases and J 1 base, with 11 bases left between them. This CDR3 has 14 residues.

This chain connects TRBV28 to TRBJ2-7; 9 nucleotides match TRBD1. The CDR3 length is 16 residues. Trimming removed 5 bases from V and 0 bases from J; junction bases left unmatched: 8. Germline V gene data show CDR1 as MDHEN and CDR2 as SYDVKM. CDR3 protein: CASSLPGQGFSYEQYF. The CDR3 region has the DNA TGTGCCAGCAGTCTGCCGGGACAGGGATTCTCCTACGAGCAGTACTTC.

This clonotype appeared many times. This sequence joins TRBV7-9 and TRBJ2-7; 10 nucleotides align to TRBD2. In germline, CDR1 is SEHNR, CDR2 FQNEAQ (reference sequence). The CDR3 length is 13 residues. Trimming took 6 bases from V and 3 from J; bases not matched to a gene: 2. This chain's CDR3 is CASSSGRIYEQYF. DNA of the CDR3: TGTGCCAGCAGTAGCGGGAGGATCTACGAGCAGTACTTC.

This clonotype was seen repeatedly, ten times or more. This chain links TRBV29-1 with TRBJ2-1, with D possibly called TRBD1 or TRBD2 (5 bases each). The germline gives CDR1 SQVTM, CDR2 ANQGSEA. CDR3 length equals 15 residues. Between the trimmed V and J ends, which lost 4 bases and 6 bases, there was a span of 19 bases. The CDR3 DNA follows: TGCAGCGTTGCGGTTGGGGGTCGGGTCGGCAATGAGCAGTTCTTC. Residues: CSVAVGGRVGNEQFF.

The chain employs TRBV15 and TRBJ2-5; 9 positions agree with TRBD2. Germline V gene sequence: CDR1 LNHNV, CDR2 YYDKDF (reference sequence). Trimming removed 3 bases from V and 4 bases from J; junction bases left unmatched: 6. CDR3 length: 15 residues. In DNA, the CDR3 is TGTGCCACCAGCAGGGGTAGCGGGAGAGGAGAGACCCAGTACTTC. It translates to CATSRGSGRGETQYF. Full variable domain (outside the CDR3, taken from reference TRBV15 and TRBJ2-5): DAMVIQNPRYQVTQFGKPVTLSCSQTLNHNVMYWYQQKSSQAPKLLFHYYDKDFNNEADTPDNFQSRRPNTSFCFLDIRSPGLGDTAMYLCATSRGSGRGETQYFGPGTRLLVL.

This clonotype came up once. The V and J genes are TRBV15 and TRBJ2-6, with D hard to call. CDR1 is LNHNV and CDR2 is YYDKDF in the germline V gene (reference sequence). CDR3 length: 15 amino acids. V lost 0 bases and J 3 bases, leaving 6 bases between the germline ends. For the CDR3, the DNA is TGTGCCACCAGCAGAGATCGGGTTGGGGCCAACGTCCTGACTTTC. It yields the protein CATSRDRVGANVLTF.

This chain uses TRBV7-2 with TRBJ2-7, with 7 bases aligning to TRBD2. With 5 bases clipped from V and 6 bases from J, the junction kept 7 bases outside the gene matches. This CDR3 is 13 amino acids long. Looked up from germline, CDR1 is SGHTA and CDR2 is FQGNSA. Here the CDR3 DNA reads TGTGCCAGCAGCCGCGTCGGGGGGAGCGAGCAGTACTTC. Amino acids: CASSRVGGSEQYF. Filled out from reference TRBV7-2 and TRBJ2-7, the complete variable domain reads GAGVSQSPSNKVTEKGKDVELRCDPISGHTALYWYRQSLGQGLEFLIYFQGNSAPDKSGLPSDRFSAERTGGSVSTLTIQRTQQEDSAVYLCASSRVGGSEQYFGPGTRLTVT.

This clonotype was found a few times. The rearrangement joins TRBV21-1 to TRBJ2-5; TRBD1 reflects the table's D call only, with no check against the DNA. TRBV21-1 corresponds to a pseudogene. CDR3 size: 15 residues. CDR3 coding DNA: TGTGCCAGCAGCAAAGACCACAGGGCGCAAGAGACCCAGTACTTC. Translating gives CASSKDHRAQETQYF.

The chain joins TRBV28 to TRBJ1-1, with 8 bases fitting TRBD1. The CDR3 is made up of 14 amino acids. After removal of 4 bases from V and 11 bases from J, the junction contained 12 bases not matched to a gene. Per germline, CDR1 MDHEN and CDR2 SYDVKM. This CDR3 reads CASSYDRWTGMAFF. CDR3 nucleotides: TGTGCCAGCAGTTACGATAGGTGGACAGGGATGGCTTTCTTT.

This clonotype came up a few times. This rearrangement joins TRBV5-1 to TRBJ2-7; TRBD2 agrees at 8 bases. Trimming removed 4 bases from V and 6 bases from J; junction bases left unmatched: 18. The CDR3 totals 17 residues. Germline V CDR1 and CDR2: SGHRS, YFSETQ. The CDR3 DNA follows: TGCGCCAGCAGCGGGGGAAAACTAGCGGACCCCGATCTCGAGCAGTACTTC. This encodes CASSGGKLADPDLEQYF.

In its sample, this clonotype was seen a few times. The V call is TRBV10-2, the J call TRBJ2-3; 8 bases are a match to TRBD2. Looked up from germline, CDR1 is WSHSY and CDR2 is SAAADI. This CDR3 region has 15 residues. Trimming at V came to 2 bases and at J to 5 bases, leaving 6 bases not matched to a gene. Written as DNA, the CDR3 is TGCGCCAGCAGTGAGGAAGAGCGGGGGATAGATACGCAGTATTTT. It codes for CASSEEERGIDTQYF.

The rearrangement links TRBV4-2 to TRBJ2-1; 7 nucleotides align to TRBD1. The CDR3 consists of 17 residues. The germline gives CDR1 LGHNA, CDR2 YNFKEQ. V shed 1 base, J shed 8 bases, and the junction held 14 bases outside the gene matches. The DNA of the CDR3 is TGTGCCAGCAGCCAAGTCTATACAGGGGCGATTAAAGATGAGCAGTTCTTC. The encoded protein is CASSQVYTGAIKDEQFF.

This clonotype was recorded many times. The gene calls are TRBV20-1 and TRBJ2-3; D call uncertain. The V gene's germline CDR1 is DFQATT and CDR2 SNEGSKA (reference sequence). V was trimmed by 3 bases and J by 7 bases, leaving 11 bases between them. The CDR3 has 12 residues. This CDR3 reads CSASQDGYTQYF. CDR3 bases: TGCAGTGCTAGTCAAGATGGATATACGCAGTATTTT.

CDR3 residues: CASSLIGEGNIQYF. The DNA for the CDR3 is TGTGCCAGCAGCTTAATAGGGGAGGGAAACATTCAGTACTTC. The chain carries TRBV7-9 and TRBJ2-4; 7 nucleotides line up with TRBD2. This CDR3 is built from 14 residues. Germline V CDR1 and CDR2: SEHNR, FQNEAQ (reference sequence). V gave up 2 bases and J gave up 6 bases; unmatched junction bases: 4.

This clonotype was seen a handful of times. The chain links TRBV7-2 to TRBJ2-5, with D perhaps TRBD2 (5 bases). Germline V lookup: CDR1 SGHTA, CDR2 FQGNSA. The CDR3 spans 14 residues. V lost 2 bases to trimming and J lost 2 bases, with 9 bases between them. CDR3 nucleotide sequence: TGTGCCAGCAGCTTAATGTCGGGGCAAGAGACCCAGTACTTC. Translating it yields CASSLMSGQETQYF.

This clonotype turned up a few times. The CDR3 is CASSVQGRRVYGYTF. The CDR3 nucleotides read TGTGCCAGCAGTGTCCAGGGGCGACGAGTCTATGGCTACACCTTC. The V call is TRBV6-2 or TRBV6-3, the J call TRBJ1-2, with D possibly matching TRBD1 (6 bases). Per germline, CDR1 MNHEY and CDR2 SVGEGT. The CDR3 sequence is 15 residues long. Trimming shortened V by 5 bases and J by 4 bases, and 17 bases separated the two germline ends.

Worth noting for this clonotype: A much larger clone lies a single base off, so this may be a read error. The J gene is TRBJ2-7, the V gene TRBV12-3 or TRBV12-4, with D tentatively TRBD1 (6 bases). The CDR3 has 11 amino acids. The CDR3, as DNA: TGTACCAGCAGTGACAGGTTCGGGCAGTACTTC. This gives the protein CTSSDRFGQYF.

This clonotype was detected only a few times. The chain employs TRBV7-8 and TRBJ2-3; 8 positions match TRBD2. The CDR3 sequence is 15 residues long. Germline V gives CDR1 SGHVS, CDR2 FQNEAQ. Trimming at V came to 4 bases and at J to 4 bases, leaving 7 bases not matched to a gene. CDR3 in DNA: TGTGCCAGCAGCTCCTTGACTAGCGAGGCAGATACGCAGTATTTT. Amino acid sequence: CASSSLTSEADTQYF.

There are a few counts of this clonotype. The CDR3 DNA follows: TGTGCCAGCAGTGTCGGACGGTCGTGGGGACAGCTCGGAAAACTGTTTTTT. Protein product: CASSVGRSWGQLGKLFF. The J gene is TRBJ1-4, the V gene TRBV25-1, with 7 bases lining up with TRBD1. The V segment lost 4 bases and the J segment 10 bases; nucleotides outside the gene matches: 18. CDR1 and CDR2 from the germline V gene are MGHDK and SYGVNS. The CDR3 is 17 amino acids.

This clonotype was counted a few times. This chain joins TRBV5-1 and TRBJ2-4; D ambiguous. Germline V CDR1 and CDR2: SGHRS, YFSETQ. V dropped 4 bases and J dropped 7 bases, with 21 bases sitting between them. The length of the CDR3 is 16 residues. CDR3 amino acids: CASSPNWNLPTNIQYF. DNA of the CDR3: TGCGCCAGCAGCCCGAATTGGAACCTACCAACTAACATTCAGTACTTC.

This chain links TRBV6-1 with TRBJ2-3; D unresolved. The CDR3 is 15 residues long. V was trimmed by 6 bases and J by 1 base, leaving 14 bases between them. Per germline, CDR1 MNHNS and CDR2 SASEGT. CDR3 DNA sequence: TGTGCCAGCAGACTTTACGTCCGGGGCACAGATACGCAGTATTTT. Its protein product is CASRLYVRGTDTQYF.

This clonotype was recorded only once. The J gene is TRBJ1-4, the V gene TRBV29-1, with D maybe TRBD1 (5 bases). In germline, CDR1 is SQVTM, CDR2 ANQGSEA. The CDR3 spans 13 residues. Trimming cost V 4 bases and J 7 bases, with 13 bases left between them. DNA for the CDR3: TGCAGCGTTGGTGACAGCGTGACTGAAAAACTGTTTTTT. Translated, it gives CSVGDSVTEKLFF.

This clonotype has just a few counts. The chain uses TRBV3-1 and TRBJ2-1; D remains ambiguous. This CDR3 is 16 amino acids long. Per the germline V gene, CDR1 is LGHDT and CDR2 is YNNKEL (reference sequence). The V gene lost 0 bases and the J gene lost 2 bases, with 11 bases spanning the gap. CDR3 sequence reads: CASSQDSQATYNEQFF. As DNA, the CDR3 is TGTGCCAGCAGCCAAGATTCCCAGGCGACCTACAATGAGCAGTTCTTC.

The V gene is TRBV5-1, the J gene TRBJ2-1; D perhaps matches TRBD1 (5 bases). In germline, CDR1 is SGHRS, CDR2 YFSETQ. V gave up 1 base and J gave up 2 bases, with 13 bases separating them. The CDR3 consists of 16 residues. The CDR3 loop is CASSLSMDKTYNEQFF. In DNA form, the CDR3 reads TGCGCCAGCAGCTTGAGCATGGACAAAACCTACAATGAGCAGTTCTTC.

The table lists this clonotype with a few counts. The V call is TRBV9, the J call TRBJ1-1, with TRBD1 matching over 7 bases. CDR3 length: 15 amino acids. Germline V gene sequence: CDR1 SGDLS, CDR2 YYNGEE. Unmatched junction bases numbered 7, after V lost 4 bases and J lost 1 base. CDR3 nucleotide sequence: TGTGCCAGCAGCCGCTTTCGGACAGGGAACACTGAAGCTTTCTTT. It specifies CASSRFRTGNTEAFF.

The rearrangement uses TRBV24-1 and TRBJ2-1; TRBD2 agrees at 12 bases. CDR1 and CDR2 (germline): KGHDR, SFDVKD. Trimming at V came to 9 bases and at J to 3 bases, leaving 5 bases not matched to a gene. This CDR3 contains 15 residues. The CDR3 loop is CATSTSGSLYNEQFF. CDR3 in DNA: TGTGCCACCTCGACTAGCGGGAGTCTCTACAATGAGCAGTTCTTC.

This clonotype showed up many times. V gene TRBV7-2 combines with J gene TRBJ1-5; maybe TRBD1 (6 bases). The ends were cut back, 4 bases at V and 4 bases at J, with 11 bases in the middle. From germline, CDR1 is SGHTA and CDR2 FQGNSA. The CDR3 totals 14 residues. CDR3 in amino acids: CASSYFQGNQPQHF. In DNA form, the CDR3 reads TGTGCCAGCAGCTATTTTCAGGGGAATCAGCCCCAGCATTTT. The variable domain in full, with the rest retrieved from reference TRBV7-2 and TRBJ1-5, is GAGVSQSPSNKVTEKGKDVELRCDPISGHTALYWYRQSLGQGLEFLIYFQGNSAPDKSGLPSDRFSAERTGGSVSTLTIQRTQQEDSAVYLCASSYFQGNQPQHFGDGTRLSIL.